This TCR beta chain was sequenced during a study of T cells expressing NK-cell markers. Study context: It was sorted CD3+CD56+NKG2C+, CD3+CD56+NKG2C- and CD3+CD56-NKG2C+ T cells that supplied the TCR beta repertoires. Within the sequenced cohort of eight donors, seven exhibited HCMV seropositivity and one was seronegative.

Beta-chain TCR cDNA was generated via 5'RACE template switching with UMIs. TCRdb reanalyzed the 5' RACE reads, giving one entry per CDR3 protein sequence and no DNA. Here the sample table reports about 150,000 distinct CDR3 sequences. The germline V gene has CDR1 MGHDK and CDR2 SYGVNS. This CDR3 contains 14 residues. Points from the study as a whole: Whether expanded NKG2C+ T cell clones were HCMV specific stayed uncertain.

To note about this clonotype: The antigen remains undetermined.

Sequencing was performed on blood T cells: a sorted CD56 or NKG2C T cell subset, CD4+ or CD8+ T cells, or bulk PBMC T cells (not recorded which). The rearrangement joins TRBV25-1 to TRBJ2-1. This TCR was sampled from a woman aged 45-60 years in good health. CDR3 sequence: CASSESGGYNEQFF. The full variable domain, completed using reference TRBV25-1 and TRBJ2-1, is EADIYQTPRYLVIGTGKKITLECSQTMGHDKMYWYQQDPGMELHLIHYSYGVNSTEKGDLSSESTVSRIRTEHFPLTLESARPSHTSQYLCASSESGGYNEQFFGPGTRLTVL.